The rows below give T cell receptor beta chains drawn from one sample of a study of tumor-infiltrating lymphocytes in localized non-small cell lung cancer. The method was immunoSEQ multiplex PCR; TCRdb's version includes in-frame clones alone and lacks a portion of them. Here the sample spans around 6,700 clones, about 79% being singletons. The sample was uninvolved lung tissue not adjacent to the tumor. Receptor source: a human donor with non-small cell lung cancer. The CDR3 runs from the conserved cysteine through the conserved F or W. The D gene is left open where the match is weak. Some rows mark clone size as missing; the rest say once, few, many or name a class of expanded clone.

TRBV30,.,.,TRBJ1-5,CAWALTDQGGNQPQHF,TGTGCCTGGGCTCTCACTGACCAGGGCGGCAATCAGCCCCAGCATTTT
TRBV9,.,.,TRBJ2-7,CASSGGITSYEQYF,TGTGCCAGCAGTGGAGGGATCACCTCCTACGAGCAGTACTTC
TRBV30,TRBD1,few,TRBJ1-2,CAWNAGGGGYTF,TGTGCCTGGAATGCAGGGGGAGGAGGCTACACCTTC
TRBV5-6,.,few,TRBJ1-3,CASSLEVLGSGNTIYF,TGTGCCAGCAGCTTGGAAGTCCTCGGCTCTGGAAACACCATATATTTT
TRBV20-1,.,.,TRBJ2-7,CSARGHSEQYF,TGCAGTGCTCGGGGACATTCAGAGCAGTACTTC
TRBV6-6,TRBD1,.,TRBJ1-2,CASSYRTGESGYTF,TGTGCCAGCAGTTATCGGACAGGGGAAAGTGGCTACACCTTC
TRBV21-1,.,.,TRBJ2-1,CASSVTGGRYNEQFF,TGTGCCAGCAGCGTTACAGGGGGTCGTTACAATGAGCAGTTCTTC
TRBV30,.,.,TRBJ2-3,CAWSVGGQRTQYF,TGTGCCTGGAGTGTAGGGGGGCAGAGGACGCAGTATTTT
TRBV2,.,.,TRBJ1-1,CASSEREGTEAFF,TGTGCCAGCAGTGAAAGGGAGGGAACTGAAGCTTTCTTT
TRBV9,.,.,TRBJ2-1,CASSVGATGRNEQFF,TGTGCCAGCAGCGTAGGTGCGACAGGGAGGAATGAGCAGTTCTTC
TRBV7-8,TRBD1,once,TRBJ2-1,CASIRDRGYNEQFF,TGTGCCAGCATTCGGGACAGGGGATACAATGAGCAGTTCTTC
TRBV4-3,TRBD2,few,TRBJ2-1,CASSQVGGREHEQFF,TGCGCCAGCAGCCAAGTTGGCGGGAGGGAGCATGAGCAGTTCTTC
TRBV7-2,.,.,TRBJ2-7,CASSWAYEQYF,TGTGCCAGCAGCTGGGCATACGAGCAGTACTTC
TRBV19,.,.,TRBJ1-6,CASSGSYNSPLHF,TGTGCCAGTAGTGGGAGTTATAATTCACCCCTCCACTTT
TRBV19,.,.,TRBJ2-7,CASKSPGYEQYF,TGTGCCAGTAAGTCCCCGGGCTACGAGCAGTACTTC
TRBV19,TRBD2,few,TRBJ2-2,CASQTSGRAPSGELFF,TGTGCCAGTCAGACTAGCGGGAGGGCCCCATCCGGGGAGCTGTTTTTT
TRBV4-2,TRBD1,once,TRBJ2-7,CASSLAGQGVSEQYF,TGTGCCAGCAGCTTAGCGGGACAGGGGGTTTCGGAGCAGTACTTC
TRBV6-5,.,.,TRBJ2-7,CASSLVRGVYEQYF,TGTGCCAGCAGTTTAGTCAGGGGCGTATACGAGCAGTACTTC
TRBV11-2,.,once,TRBJ2-5,CASSLWPEQETQYF,TGTGCCAGCAGCTTGTGGCCCGAACAAGAGACCCAGTACTTC
TRBV30,.,few,TRBJ2-5,CAWTRARSETQYF,TGTGCCTGGACCAGGGCTAGATCAGAGACCCAGTACTTC
TRBV6-5,.,few,TRBJ2-2,CASSYSKWSGELFF,TGTGCCAGCAGTTACTCGAAGTGGTCCGGGGAGCTGTTTTTT
TRBV11-3,.,.,TRBJ1-2,CASSLTSLGGYTF,TGTGCCAGCAGCTTAACTTCGCTGGGTGGCTACACCTTC
TRBV28,TRBD2,few,TRBJ2-2,CASSFGTSGTGELFF,TGTGCCAGCAGTTTTGGGACTAGCGGGACCGGGGAGCTGTTTTTT
TRBV6-4,TRBD2,.,TRBJ2-2,CASSTGGTGELFF,TGTGCCAGCAGCACGGGAGGGACCGGGGAGCTGTTTTTT
TRBV6-5,.,large,TRBJ2-7,CASSYTGPPYEQYF,TGTGCCAGCAGTTACACGGGACCACCATACGAGCAGTACTTC
TRBV29-1,TRBD2,.,TRBJ2-2,CSAEGSSGRVNPGELFF,TGCAGCGCCGAAGGGTCTAGCGGGAGAGTTAATCCCGGGGAGCTGTTTTTT
TRBV30,.,.,TRBJ1-2,CAWSGGQGYTLSNYGYTF,TGTGCCTGGAGTGGAGGGCAGGGCTATACCCTCTCTAACTATGGCTACACCTTC
TRBV7-2,.,.,TRBJ2-3,CASSLRPSDTQYF,TGTGCCAGCAGCTTAAGACCGTCTGATACGCAGTATTTT
TRBV28,.,.,TRBJ2-3,CASSLPGLYTDTQYF,TGTGCCAGCAGTCTCCCCGGACTATACACAGATACGCAGTATTTT
TRBV7-7,TRBD2,.,TRBJ2-7,CASSSSSGGEQYF,TGTGCTAGCAGCTCCTCTAGCGGTGGGGAGCAGTACTTC
TRBV6-5,TRBD2,few,TRBJ2-1,CASKGASGELKQFF,TGTGCCAGCAAAGGGGCTAGCGGGGAGCTCAAGCAGTTCTTC
TRBV11-2,.,.,TRBJ2-3,CASSFLDTQYF,TGTGCCAGCAGCTTCTTAGATACGCAGTATTTT
TRBV30,.,medium-sized,TRBJ1-1,CAWGAAKPTEAFF,TGTGCCTGGGGTGCAGCAAAACCCACTGAAGCTTTCTTT
TRBV18,TRBD1,.,TRBJ2-3,CASSPGTGTFTDTQYF,TGTGCCAGCTCCCCCGGGACAGGGACCTTCACAGATACGCAGTATTTT
TRBV5-4,TRBD1,.,TRBJ1-1,CASGARGRDTEAFF,TGTGCCAGCGGGGCCAGGGGGCGCGACACTGAAGCTTTCTTT
TRBV27,TRBD1,.,TRBJ2-1,CASSPHRGLTYNEQFF,TGTGCCAGCAGTCCCCACAGGGGGTTAACCTACAATGAGCAGTTCTTC